This TCR beta chain was sequenced in a study of T cell repertoires in ileal Crohn's disease. Study in general: Median disease duration was nearly eight years; about 35% smoked at surgery. Study results and limitations: Sorted CD8 T cells held more high-frequency clones than CD4.

Sequenced by immunoSEQ multiplex PCR; TCRdb stores in-frame clones only, minus some. The sample has fewer than 10,000 clones, 77% seen once; the top ten hold approximately 8.4%. This clone showed up just a few times. What it binds is unknown. The sample has other DNA sequences that encode this CDR3 too. Germline CDR1 and CDR2: SGHAT and FQNNGV. The V and J ends lost 3 bases and 5 bases, in that order; junction bases with no gene match: 6. CDR3 length: 14 amino acids. The specimen sequenced was ileal tissue. The TCR was taken from an adult with Crohn's disease. The chain couples TRBV11-2 to TRBJ2-7; the match to TRBD1 covers 8 bases. The CDR3 DNA is TGTGCCAGCAGCTTGGCCCAGGGGGCACACGAGCAGTACTTC. It specifies CASSLAQGAHEQYF.